Each of the 21 T cell receptor beta chains below was sequenced from the same sample in a study of T cell repertoires in cytomegalovirus infection. TCRdb passed the reads through MiXCR, listing each CDR3 protein once. The sample has about 78,000 distinct CDR3 sequences, roughly 39% seen once. Their target antigens are unknown. Material: CD8+ T cells from cultured PBMCs, obtained from culture after CMV antigen stimulation. The source is a human donor in good health (CMV status not recorded). Some clones in this sample may be carry-over from other donors' samples.

The chain employs TRBV5-4 and TRBJ1-1; 9 bases are a match to TRBD1. Germline CDR1 is SGHNT and CDR2 is YYREEE (reference sequence). The trim removed 3 bases at V and 1 base at J, leaving 10 bases unmatched. The CDR3 sequence is 17 residues long. The CDR3 nucleotides read TGTGCCAGCAGCTCCCGGGACAGGGCCTTCGCGAACACTGAAGCTTTCTTT. Its protein product is CASSSRDRAFANTEAFF.

J is TRBJ2-5 and V is TRBV2, with 9 bases identical to TRBD2. With V trimmed by 1 base and J by 3 bases, 3 bases remained unmatched. The germline gives CDR1 SNHLY, CDR2 FYNNEI. The CDR3 is 15 amino acids. The CDR3: CASSEGLAGEETQYF. CDR3 DNA: TGTGCCAGCAGTGAAGGGTTAGCGGGGGAAGAGACCCAGTACTTC.

The sample holds a few counts of this clonotype. This rearrangement joins TRBV6-1 to TRBJ1-1; D is undetermined. The CDR3 covers 12 residues. The germline CDR1 and CDR2 sequences are MNHNS and SASEGT. The ends were cut back, 8 bases at V and 1 base at J, with 8 bases in the middle. The CDR3 is CASGEPNTEAFF. CDR3 coding DNA: TGTGCCAGCGGGGAGCCGAACACTGAAGCTTTCTTT.

The chain is built from TRBV7-6 and TRBJ2-7, with TRBD1 matching over 9 bases. Germline loops: CDR1 SGHVS, CDR2 FNYEAQ. V lost 5 bases to trimming and J lost 1 base; unmatched junction nucleotides: 6. The CDR3 has 15 amino acids. CDR3 in DNA: TGTGCCAGCAGCCCCGGGACAGGGTCATCCTACGAGCAGTACTTC. Translating gives CASSPGTGSSYEQYF. The full variable domain, with the rest looked up from reference TRBV7-6 and TRBJ2-7, is GAGVSQSPRYKVTKRGQDVALRCDPISGHVSLYWYRQALGQGPEFLTYFNYEAQQDKSGLPNDRFSAERPEGSISTLTIQRTEQRDSAMYRCASSPGTGSSYEQYFGPGTRLTVT.

The chain combines TRBV4-3 with TRBJ1-1, with D perhaps matching TRBD1 (5 bases). The CDR3 is 15 residues long. Germline V gene lookup returns CDR1 LGHNA and CDR2 YSLEER. The V end was cut by 0 bases, the J end by 2 bases, with 10 bases between. In DNA, the CDR3 is TGCGCCAGCAGCCAAGATGGGGGGGATAACACTGAAGCTTTCTTT. Its protein is CASSQDGGDNTEAFF.

The chain recombines TRBV7-6 with TRBJ2-1, with 9 bases aligning to TRBD2. Per germline, CDR1 SGHVS and CDR2 FNYEAQ. This CDR3 has 18 amino acids. Losses at the gene ends were 2 bases for V and 5 bases for J; bases not matched to a gene: 13. The CDR3 reads CASSLFGLGGGGNNEQFF. The CDR3 bases are TGTGCCAGCAGCTTATTCGGGCTTGGCGGGGGGGGAAACAATGAGCAGTTCTTC.

Worth noting for this clonotype: Relative to the germline gene, one junction end is altered; a read error may explain this. This chain uses TRBV7-7 with TRBJ2-3; D tentatively fits TRBD1 or TRBD2 (5 bases each). Germline CDR1 is SSHAT and CDR2 is FNYEAQ (reference sequence). The CDR3 sequence is 15 residues long. The CDR3: CASSSGTTSTDTQYF. The DNA of the CDR3 is TGTGCTAGCAGCTCCGGGACGACTAGCACAGATACGCAGTATTTT.

This clonotype was detected a few times. This chain links TRBV7-8 with TRBJ2-1; D not resolved. The germline CDR1 and CDR2 sequences are SGHVS and FQNEAQ. With 2 bases removed from V and 8 bases from J, the gap between germline ends came to 13 bases. The CDR3 covers 14 residues. The CDR3: CASSLLGQWDEQFF. In DNA, the CDR3 is TGTGCCAGCAGCTTATTAGGGCAGTGGGATGAGCAGTTCTTC. Full variable domain (outside the CDR3, taken from reference TRBV7-8 and TRBJ2-1): GAGVSQSPRYKVAKRGQDVALRCDPISGHVSLFWYQQALGQGPEFLTYFQNEAQLDKSGLPSDRFFAERPEGSVSTLKIQRTQQEDSAVYLCASSLLGQWDEQFFGPGTRLTVL.

V usage is TRBV7-4 and J usage is TRBJ2-2; 10 bases are a match to TRBD2. V lost 5 bases, J lost 5 bases, and 5 bases stayed unmatched. Germline values: CDR1 SGHVT, CDR2 SQSDAQ. This CDR3 comprises 15 residues. Here the CDR3 reads CASSALAGVTGELFF. In DNA form, the CDR3 reads TGTGCCAGCAGCGCGCTAGCGGGGGTAACCGGGGAGCTGTTTTTT.

The chain employs TRBV2 and TRBJ1-1; 9 nucleotides align to TRBD1. CDR3 length equals 14 residues. Per germline, CDR1 SNHLY and CDR2 FYNNEI. The J segment lost 3 bases and the V segment lost 6 bases, leaving 5 bases of the junction unmatched. The CDR3 loop is CASRDRGMDTEAFF. Here the CDR3 DNA reads TGTGCCAGCAGGGACAGGGGCATGGACACTGAAGCTTTCTTT.

This chain connects TRBV5-6 to TRBJ1-2; the match to TRBD1 covers 10 bases. The J segment lost 0 bases and the V segment lost 2 bases, leaving 13 bases of the junction unmatched. CDR1 SGHDT and CDR2 YYEEEE come from the germline V gene. CDR3 length: 19 amino acids. CDR3 residues: CASSFYLGTGVRANYGYTF. CDR3 nucleotide sequence: TGTGCCAGCAGCTTTTACCTCGGGACAGGGGTTCGAGCTAACTATGGCTACACCTTC.

Only a few counts were recorded for this clonotype. This chain uses TRBV7-8 with TRBJ1-1, with 8 bases matching TRBD1. This CDR3 is 14 amino acids long. Per germline, CDR1 SGHVS and CDR2 FQNEAQ. V gave up 6 bases and J gave up 5 bases; unmatched junction bases: 8. The DNA of the CDR3 is TGTGCCAGCAGGCCCGACAGGGGAGGAACTGAAGCTTTCTTT. Amino acids: CASRPDRGGTEAFF.

The genes are TRBV7-2 and TRBJ1-2; 7 nucleotides line up with TRBD1. Germline V gives CDR1 SGHTA, CDR2 FQGNSA. The CDR3 loop spans 14 amino acids. J lost 6 bases, V lost 6 bases, and 10 bases had no gene match. The CDR3 region is CASRISGQPNGYTF. The CDR3 DNA sequence: TGTGCCAGCAGAATTTCGGGACAGCCCAATGGCTACACCTTC.

The chain has TRBV9 and TRBJ1-2; 7 bases align to TRBD1. V shed 0 bases, J shed 3 bases, and the junction held 5 bases outside the gene matches. Per the germline V gene, CDR1 is SGDLS and CDR2 is YYNGEE. The CDR3 runs to 15 residues. In DNA form, the CDR3 reads TGTGCCAGCAGCGTAGGGGGGCAGGGGGACTATGGCTACACCTTC. Its translation is CASSVGGQGDYGYTF. The whole variable domain, filled in from reference TRBV9 and TRBJ1-2, reads DSGVTQTPKHLITATGQRVTLRCSPRSGDLSVYWYQQSLDQGLQFLIQYYNGEERAKGNILERFSAQQFPDLHSELNLSSLELGDSALYFCASSVGGQGDYGYTFGSGTRLTVV.

This clonotype has ten or more counts. The chain uses TRBV7-9 and TRBJ1-2, with unresolved D. CDR3 length: 17 amino acids. CDR1 and CDR2 from the germline V gene are SEHNR and FQNEAQ (reference sequence). Trimming took off 1 base at V and 5 bases at J, with 20 bases between the two ends. The CDR3 here is CASSLDAQSTARYGYTF. The CDR3 DNA sequence: TGTGCCAGCAGCTTAGATGCTCAGTCTACCGCGCGGTATGGCTACACCTTC.

There are a few counts of this clonotype. This sequence joins TRBV7-9 and TRBJ2-1; tentatively, D is TRBD1 (5 bases). CDR1 is SEHNR, CDR2 FQNEAQ, per germline (reference sequence). This CDR3 is built from 15 residues. V dropped 2 bases and J dropped 4 bases, with 12 bases sitting between them. The CDR3 DNA follows: TGTGCCAGCAGCTTAAGCCAGGGTCGGTACAATGAGCAGTTCTTC. Translation gives CASSLSQGRYNEQFF.

V is TRBV6-5 and J is TRBJ2-7; tentative D call: TRBD1 (5 bases). Germline CDR1 and CDR2: MNHEY and SVGAGI. The CDR3 is 17 amino acids. The V end was cut by 0 bases, the J end by 7 bases, with 22 bases between. Written as DNA, the CDR3 is TGTGCCAGCAGTTACTCGAGTCAGGGTACACGGGTTTGGGAGCAGTACTTC. The encoded protein is CASSYSSQGTRVWEQYF.

This clonotype was seen only once. The chain links TRBV11-2 to TRBJ2-7; TRBD1 agrees at 9 bases. V lost 1 base and J lost 4; bases outside the gene matches: 5. The length of the CDR3 is 15 residues. Germline CDR1 SGHAT, CDR2 FQNNGV. The CDR3 sequence: CASSLAPGQGYEQYF. As DNA, the CDR3 is TGTGCCAGCAGCTTAGCCCCGGGACAGGGATACGAGCAGTACTTC.

This clonotype has at least ten counts. This chain connects TRBV7-2 to TRBJ2-1; 8 bases agree with TRBD2. This CDR3 has 15 amino acids. Germline lookup yields CDR1 SGHTA and CDR2 FQGNSA. Unmatched junction bases numbered 13, after V lost 6 bases and J lost 9 bases. CDR3 sequence: CASRSGGLGRGEQFF. CDR3 in DNA: TGTGCCAGCAGATCCGGGGGACTAGGTCGAGGTGAGCAGTTCTTC. Using reference TRBV7-2 and TRBJ2-1 for the parts outside the CDR3, the full variable domain is GAGVSQSPSNKVTEKGKDVELRCDPISGHTALYWYRQSLGQGLEFLIYFQGNSAPDKSGLPSDRFSAERTGGSVSTLTIQRTQQEDSAVYLCASRSGGLGRGEQFFGPGTRLTVL.

This clonotype was seen more than once but under ten times. The chain carries TRBV7-2 and TRBJ1-6; tentative D call: TRBD1 (5 bases). The CDR3 is made up of 18 amino acids. Germline CDR1 reads SGHTA; CDR2 reads FQGNSA. Trimming left V 1 base short and J 4 bases short, with 17 bases between. This CDR3 is CASSLGSLGAGYNSPLHF. The CDR3 coding sequence is TGTGCCAGCAGCTTAGGATCCCTCGGGGCAGGATATAATTCACCCCTCCACTTT. The entire variable domain, with the rest obtained from reference TRBV7-2 and TRBJ1-6, is as follows: GAGVSQSPSNKVTEKGKDVELRCDPISGHTALYWYRQSLGQGLEFLIYFQGNSAPDKSGLPSDRFSAERTGGSVSTLTIQRTQQEDSAVYLCASSLGSLGAGYNSPLHFGNGTRLTVT.

Comments on this clonotype: A junction end diverges from the germline sequence, so it may reflect a read error. The chain has TRBV6-6 and TRBJ1-6; weak D call: TRBD1 (6 bases). CDR1 and CDR2 from the germline V gene are MNHNY and SVGAGI (reference sequence). The CDR3 spans 16 residues. As DNA, the CDR3 is TGTGCCAGCAGTTACACTTCTGCAGGGGATAACTCACCCCTCCACTTT. Its translation is CASSYTSAGDNSPLHF.